The 22 T cell receptor beta chains below all came from one sample that was sequenced in a study of identical twins. TCRdb reprocessed the 5' RACE reads via MiXCR and lists one record per CDR3 protein. The sample shows 500,000 to 550,000 distinct CDR3 sequences, 20% to 25% of them seen only once. The same data also contributed to another study, on yellow fever vaccine responses in identical twins.

The specimen was CD4+ T cells sorted from blood. The source is a woman aged 18-29 years in good health.

The V and J genes are TRBV27 and TRBJ2-5; a possible D gene is TRBD1 (6 bases). This CDR3 has 14 residues. Trimming took off 4 bases at V and 1 base at J, with 10 bases between the two ends. From germline, CDR1 is MNHEY and CDR2 SMNVEV (reference sequence). The CDR3 here is CASSSGHRQETQYF. For the CDR3, the DNA is TGTGCCAGCAGTTCGGGACACCGCCAAGAGACCCAGTACTTC.

This rearrangement joins TRBV7-2 to TRBJ1-1; the match to TRBD1 covers 8 bases. V lost 6 bases to trimming and J lost 5 bases; unmatched junction nucleotides: 8. The CDR3 covers 14 residues. Germline CDR1 SGHTA, CDR2 FQGNSA. The CDR3 bases are TGTGCCAGCAGGGTCCAGGGGGCAGGTACTGAAGCTTTCTTT. This encodes CASRVQGAGTEAFF. The full variable domain, rest sourced from reference TRBV7-2 and TRBJ1-1, is GAGVSQSPSNKVTEKGKDVELRCDPISGHTALYWYRQSLGQGLEFLIYFQGNSAPDKSGLPSDRFSAERTGGSVSTLTIQRTQQEDSAVYLCASRVQGAGTEAFFGQGTRLTVV.

J is TRBJ2-2 and V is TRBV5-1; D gene uncertain. Germline V lookup: CDR1 SGHRS, CDR2 YFSETQ. This CDR3 has 14 residues. Between the trimmed V and J ends, which lost 0 bases and 8 bases, there was a span of 11 bases. For the CDR3, the DNA is TGCGCCAGCAGCTTGGATCTCACGTTGGGGGAGCTGTTTTTT. This encodes CASSLDLTLGELFF.

This clonotype occurred a few times. J is TRBJ1-1 and V is TRBV5-6, with D maybe TRBD1 (6 bases). Per the germline V gene, CDR1 is SGHDT and CDR2 is YYEEEE. V was pared by 7 bases and J by 5 bases, with 15 bases between. This CDR3 contains 13 residues. In DNA form, the CDR3 reads TGTGCCAGCGTGATGAAGGGGGGTACTGAAGCTTTCTTT. Residues: CASVMKGGTEAFF.

This chain links TRBV5-5 with TRBJ2-7; 11 positions agree with TRBD2. CDR1 and CDR2 from the germline V gene are SGHKS and YYEKEE (reference sequence). This CDR3 has 16 residues. The J segment lost 3 bases and the V segment lost 3 bases, leaving 8 bases of the junction unmatched. In nucleotides, the CDR3 is TGTGCCAGCAGCTACGACACGACTAGCGGGATCTACGAGCAGTACTTC. Its protein is CASSYDTTSGIYEQYF.

There are a few counts of this clonotype. V gene TRBV19 combines with J gene TRBJ2-5, with D tentatively TRBD1 or TRBD2 (5 bases each). The CDR3 totals 14 residues. Trimming cost V 3 bases and J 0 bases, with 8 bases left between them. Looked up from germline, CDR1 is LNHDA and CDR2 is SQIVND (reference sequence). In DNA, the CDR3 is TGTGCCAGTAGTATTCGGGGCTACCAAGAGACCCAGTACTTC. Protein product: CASSIRGYQETQYF.

This clonotype was seen a handful of times. V usage is TRBV24-1 and J usage is TRBJ2-3; TRBD1 matches 10 bases. The germline CDR1 and CDR2 sequences are KGHDR and SFDVKD. V was pared by 3 bases and J by 3 bases, with 5 bases of the junction left unmatched. CDR3 size: 16 residues. The CDR3 sequence: CATSDTGQGTTDTQYF. In DNA, the CDR3 is TGTGCCACCAGTGATACGGGACAGGGGACGACAGATACGCAGTATTTT.

The chain is built from TRBV5-1 and TRBJ2-3; perhaps TRBD1 as D (6 bases). V shed 3 bases and J shed 0 bases, with 17 bases lying between them. The CDR3 contains 17 residues. The V gene's germline CDR1 is SGHRS and CDR2 YFSETQ. The CDR3 DNA reads as TGCGCCAGCAGCTGGGGCAGGGGACGTCCTAGCACAGATACGCAGTATTTT. Its translation is CASSWGRGRPSTDTQYF.

The V and J genes are TRBV19 and TRBJ1-5, with D uncertain. The CDR3 runs 12 residues. V lost 2 bases and J lost 6, with 5 bases in between. The germline V gene has CDR1 LNHDA and CDR2 SQIVND (reference sequence). The CDR3 here is CASSISGQPQHF. The CDR3, as DNA: TGTGCCAGTAGTATAAGCGGTCAGCCCCAGCATTTT.

V usage is TRBV4-2 and J usage is TRBJ2-7, with D unclear. This CDR3 contains 13 residues. CDR1 and CDR2 (germline): LGHNA, YNFKEQ. Trimming took 0 bases from V and 4 from J, leaving 7 bases between them. This CDR3 is CASSQEVGYEQYV. The CDR3 DNA reads as TGTGCCAGCAGCCAAGAGGTGGGTTACGAGCAGTACGTC.

The V call is TRBV7-3, the J call TRBJ2-2, with D tentatively TRBD1 (5 bases). The CDR3 is made up of 16 amino acids. Trimming pared 5 bases from V and 1 base from J, leaving 14 bases between. Looked up from germline, CDR1 is SGHTA and CDR2 is FQGTGA. The CDR3 here is CASSPRRVGNTGELFF. The CDR3 nucleotides read TGTGCCAGCAGCCCTCGCAGGGTGGGGAACACCGGGGAGCTGTTTTTT.

The chain uses TRBV5-1 and TRBJ2-1, with D unresolved. The CDR3 loop spans 14 amino acids. The V gene lost 1 base and the J gene lost 5 bases, with 10 bases spanning the gap. Per germline, CDR1 SGHRS and CDR2 YFSETQ. The DNA of the CDR3 is TGCGCCAGCAGCTTGTTAGTAGGAAACAATGAGCAGTTCTTC. Protein: CASSLLVGNNEQFF. Using reference TRBV5-1 and TRBJ2-1 for the parts outside the CDR3, the full variable domain is KAGVTQTPRYLIKTRGQQVTLSCSPISGHRSVSWYQQTPGQGLQFLFEYFSETQRNKGNFPGRFSGRQFSNSRSEMNVSTLELGDSALYLCASSLLVGNNEQFFGPGTRLTVL.

This chain uses TRBV11-2 with TRBJ1-2; TRBD1 matches at 8 bases. Germline CDR1 SGHAT, CDR2 FQNNGV. The CDR3 contains 18 residues. V lost 4 bases to trimming and J lost 5 bases; unmatched junction nucleotides: 18. The CDR3, as DNA: TGTGCCAGCAGCTCTCAGGGACAGGCAGCTGGGGGCCGATATGGCTACACCTTC. Its translation: CASSSQGQAAGGRYGYTF.

The J gene is TRBJ2-3, the V gene TRBV5-1, with TRBD1 matching 9 bases. Germline trimming cut 3 bases from V and 3 bases from J; bases unmatched to any gene: 8. Germline lookup yields CDR1 SGHRS and CDR2 YFSETQ. This CDR3 comprises 16 residues. Here the CDR3 reads CASSSSGTGLTDTQYF. CDR3 nucleotides: TGCGCCAGCAGCTCCAGCGGGACAGGGCTAACAGATACGCAGTATTTT.

The chain has TRBV3-1 and TRBJ1-2; D gene ambiguous. The V end lost 1 base, the J end lost 4 bases, and 7 bases lay between the germline ends. From germline, CDR1 is LGHDT and CDR2 YNNKEL (reference sequence). The CDR3 contains 13 residues. CDR3: CASSQVQSYGYTF. DNA of the CDR3: TGTGCCAGCAGCCAAGTGCAGAGCTATGGCTACACCTTC.

The rearrangement joins TRBV3-1 to TRBJ2-2, with 8 bases lining up with TRBD2. The trim removed 4 bases at V and 6 bases at J, leaving 7 bases unmatched. The CDR3 spans 15 residues. Germline V gene lookup returns CDR1 LGHDT and CDR2 YNNKEL (reference sequence). CDR3 nucleotide sequence: TGTGCCAGCAGCCGAGTACGGGAGGGGTCCGGGGAGCTGTTTTTT. Translating it yields CASSRVREGSGELFF.

The chain employs TRBV20-1 and TRBJ1-2, with TRBD1 identical over 8 bases. Germline CDR1 is DFQATT and CDR2 is SNEGSKA (reference sequence). This CDR3 contains 13 residues. V trimming: 1 base; J trimming: 7 bases; junction bases outside the gene matches: 5. As DNA, the CDR3 is TGCAGTGCTAGAGGCCAGACAGGGGCTGGCTACACCTTC. Its translation: CSARGQTGAGYTF.

The chain links TRBV18 to TRBJ1-5; no clear D gene. V was trimmed by 1 base and J by 2 bases, leaving 15 bases between them. Per germline, CDR1 KGHSH and CDR2 LQKENI. This CDR3 comprises 17 residues. The CDR3 DNA reads as TGTGCCAGCTCACCACAAGCCAGAAATGCGGGCAATCAGCCCCAGCATTTT. It translates to CASSPQARNAGNQPQHF.

CDR3 DNA: TGCAGTGCTAGAGATGAAGGCGATTCACCCCTCCACTTT. This sequence encodes CSARDEGDSPLHF. J is TRBJ1-6 and V is TRBV20-1, with D hard to call. CDR1 and CDR2 (germline): DFQATT, SNEGSKA (reference sequence). Trimming took 0 bases from V and 8 from J, leaving 8 bases between them. CDR3 length: 13 residues.

The rearrangement joins TRBV20-1 to TRBJ2-2; D ambiguous. The CDR3 length is 12 residues. Looked up from germline, CDR1 is DFQATT and CDR2 is SNEGSKA (reference sequence). V lost 0 bases, J lost 5 bases, and 4 bases lay in between. The CDR3 region is CSAREQTGELFF. The CDR3 DNA reads as TGCAGTGCTAGAGAGCAAACCGGGGAGCTGTTTTTT.

The chain recombines TRBV20-1 with TRBJ2-5; a possible D gene is TRBD1 (6 bases). The germline V gene encodes CDR1 DFQATT and CDR2 SNEGSKA (reference sequence). CDR3 length equals 13 residues. V dropped 5 bases and J dropped 6 bases, with 16 bases sitting between them. The DNA for the CDR3 is TGCAGTGCTCCGTCAGGGTGGGGGCAGACCCAGTACTTC. The encoded protein is CSAPSGWGQTQYF.

This clonotype has more than one count but fewer than ten. The chain links TRBV29-1 to TRBJ1-2; D gene unclear. Trimming cost V 0 bases and J 8 bases, with 10 bases left between them. CDR1 and CDR2 from the germline V gene are SQVTM and ANQGSEA. The CDR3 runs 12 residues. The CDR3 region is CSVEEVGKGYTF. The CDR3 nucleotides read TGCAGCGTTGAAGAAGTAGGAAAAGGCTACACCTTC.